The next 24 T cell receptor beta chains were all read from a single sample in a study of cytomegalovirus exposure and HLA in healthy donors. The PCR employed 60 Vbeta primers together with 13 Jbeta primers. Some clones are missing from TCRdb's copy, which holds only in-frame ones; the method was immunoSEQ multiplex PCR. The sample comprises 150,000 to 200,000 clones, around 80% of which are singletons, and around 2% rests with the top ten. Specimen: PBMCs. The origin of the receptors is a man aged 18 to 35 in good health and CMV-seronegative.

A word on this clone: An end of the junction does not agree with germline; a read error may underlie this. The rearrangement uses TRBV7-9 and TRBJ2-7, with TRBD1 matching 7 bases. The CDR3 has 17 amino acids. CDR1 and CDR2 from the germline V gene are SEHNR and FQNEAQ (reference sequence). CDR3 region: CASSSPYGTASTYEQYF. In DNA form, the CDR3 reads TGTGCCAGCAGCTCACCCTACGGGACAGCCAGCACCTACGAGCAGTACTTT.

The rearrangement links TRBV7-3 to TRBJ2-4, with D possibly matching TRBD2 (5 bases). Germline CDR1 reads SGHTA; CDR2 reads FQGTGA. CDR3 size: 15 residues. V gave up 2 bases and J gave up 4 bases, with 12 bases separating them. The CDR3 nucleotides read TGTGCCAGCAGCTTATTGCGGGCTCGGAAAAACATTCAGTACTTC. Translated: CASSLLRARKNIQYF.

The rearrangement joins TRBV28 to TRBJ2-5; D remains unclear. This CDR3 region has 14 residues. Germline CDR1 reads MDHEN; CDR2 reads SYDVKM. Trimming shortened V by 5 bases and J by 7 bases, and 17 bases separated the two germline ends. The CDR3 here is CASSLLTPPATQYF. In DNA, the CDR3 is TGTGCCAGCAGTCTACTGACACCTCCGGCGACCCAGTACTTC.

This chain connects TRBV6-5 to TRBJ2-2; a possible D gene is TRBD2 (7 bases). The CDR3 runs to 14 residues. Trimming removed 4 bases at V and 5 bases at J, with 11 bases between. Per germline, CDR1 MNHEY and CDR2 SVGAGI. CDR3 loop: CASSWGGATGELFF. CDR3 coding DNA: TGTGCCAGCAGTTGGGGGGGGGCTACCGGGGAGCTGTTTTTT.

J is TRBJ2-7 and V is TRBV7-8; tentative D call: TRBD2 (7 bases). The CDR3 length is 12 residues. V was clipped by 5 bases and J by 8 bases, with 13 bases between them. CDR1 is SGHVS, CDR2 FQNEAQ, per germline. The CDR3 DNA reads as TGTGCCAGCAGCCGAGGGGGGGACCAGCAGTACTTC. Translated: CASSRGGDQQYF. Together with reference TRBV7-8 and TRBJ2-7, the CDR3 gives the full variable domain: GAGVSQSPRYKVAKRGQDVALRCDPISGHVSLFWYQQALGQGPEFLTYFQNEAQLDKSGLPSDRFFAERPEGSVSTLKIQRTQQEDSAVYLCASSRGGDQQYFGPGTRLTVT.

The chain's CDR3 is CASSRQGNVYEQYF. CDR3 bases: TGTGCCAGCAGCCGACAGGGAAATGTTTACGAGCAGTACTTC. The rearrangement uses TRBV27 and TRBJ2-7, with 7 bases matching TRBD1. V lost 6 bases, J lost 4 bases, and 9 bases stayed unmatched. The germline gives CDR1 MNHEY, CDR2 SMNVEV (reference sequence). This CDR3 is 14 amino acids long.

This chain joins TRBV5-1 and TRBJ1-3; D might be TRBD1 (5 bases). Trimming took 4 bases from V and 0 from J, leaving 14 bases between them. From germline, CDR1 is SGHRS and CDR2 YFSETQ. CDR3 length: 16 amino acids. This CDR3 is CASSRGSESSGNTIYF. The DNA of the CDR3 is TGCGCCAGCAGCCGGGGGAGTGAGAGCTCTGGAAACACCATATATTTT.

The chain carries TRBV2 and TRBJ1-1, with D perhaps matching TRBD1 (5 bases). This CDR3 contains 12 residues. V gave up 2 bases and J gave up 10 bases, with 11 bases separating them. CDR1 SNHLY and CDR2 FYNNEI come from the germline V gene. The CDR3 sequence: CASSEIRGVAFF. The DNA for the CDR3 is TGTGCCAGCAGTGAAATTCGGGGGGTAGCTTTCTTT.

The gene calls are TRBV28 and TRBJ1-4; no reliable D call. The CDR3 is 12 residues long. Germline V lookup: CDR1 MDHEN, CDR2 SYDVKM. V lost 6 bases and J 2 bases, leaving 4 bases between the germline ends. The CDR3 region is CASRLTNEKLFF. For the CDR3, the DNA is TGTGCCAGCAGACTTACTAATGAAAAACTGTTTTTT.

The chain is built from TRBV9 and TRBJ2-5; TRBD2 is a possible D gene (6 bases). Between the trimmed V and J ends, which lost 4 bases and 4 bases, there was a span of 14 bases. This CDR3 spans 14 amino acids. Germline V lookup: CDR1 SGDLS, CDR2 YYNGEE. The CDR3 nucleotides read TGTGCCAGCAGCTCCGGGGACTCCGGAGAGACCCAGTACTTC. Protein product: CASSSGDSGETQYF. The full variable domain, its missing parts supplied by reference TRBV9 and TRBJ2-5, is DSGVTQTPKHLITATGQRVTLRCSPRSGDLSVYWYQQSLDQGLQFLIQYYNGEERAKGNILERFSAQQFPDLHSELNLSSLELGDSALYFCASSSGDSGETQYFGPGTRLLVL.

DNA for the CDR3: TGCGCCAGCAGCCTCCTCGGGAGGCGGGAGAGGGGCCGGGAGCTGTTTTTT. As protein: CASSLLGRRERGRELFF. The chain couples TRBV5-1 to TRBJ2-2, with TRBD2 matching over 7 bases. This CDR3 is built from 17 residues. J lost 9 bases, V lost 4 bases, and 18 bases had no gene match. Germline V gene lookup returns CDR1 SGHRS and CDR2 YFSETQ.

J is TRBJ2-7 and V is TRBV28; 11 bases agree with TRBD1. Germline-derived CDR1 and CDR2 are MDHEN and SYDVKM. Trimming at V came to 10 bases and at J to 9 bases, leaving 17 bases not matched to a gene. The CDR3 is 15 amino acids. CDR3 nucleotide sequence: TGTGCCACCATCCGGCGGGGGACAGGGGGGTCCGTGCAGTACTTC. Translation: CATIRRGTGGSVQYF.

This sequence joins TRBV5-5 and TRBJ2-3, with TRBD1 identical over 7 bases. The germline V gene has CDR1 SGHKS and CDR2 YYEKEE (reference sequence). Germline trimming cut 4 bases from V and 1 base from J; bases unmatched to any gene: 3. The CDR3 runs to 14 residues. CDR3 sequence reads: CASSRDRGTDTQYF. The CDR3 coding sequence is TGTGCCAGCAGCCGTGACAGGGGCACAGATACGCAGTATTTT.

The chain is built from TRBV6-6 and TRBJ2-7, with TRBD1 matching over 9 bases. Trimming cost V 4 bases and J 5 bases; bases outside gene matches: 6. Germline CDR1 is MNHNY and CDR2 is SVGAGI (reference sequence). The CDR3 is 14 residues long. As DNA, the CDR3 is TGTGCCAGCAGTTCCCGGGACAGGGCCCACGAGCAGTACTTC. Its protein is CASSSRDRAHEQYF.

The chain links TRBV25-1 to TRBJ2-5, with 15 bases matching TRBD2. Gene TRBJ2-7 matches the end of the DNA better, so the J call may be wrong. In germline, CDR1 is MGHDK, CDR2 SYGVNS. The CDR3 length is 15 residues. The CDR3 loop reads CASSEGLAGGFEQYF. The CDR3 bases are TGTGCCAGCAGTGAAGGACTAGCGGGAGGGTTCGAGCAGTACTTC.

Written as DNA, the CDR3 is TGCGCCAGCAGCCAAGAGTATACCCGGGAGATGAATTACGAGCAGTACTTC. Protein sequence: CASSQEYTREMNYEQYF. The chain recombines TRBV4-1 with TRBJ2-7; the D gene is possibly TRBD2 (6 bases). V was clipped by 0 bases and J by 4 bases, with 19 bases between them. The CDR3 totals 17 residues. Germline V CDR1 and CDR2: MGHRA, YSYEKL.

V gene TRBV18 combines with J gene TRBJ2-1; 8 bases align to TRBD1. Per the germline V gene, CDR1 is KGHSH and CDR2 is LQKENI. Trimming at V came to 6 bases and at J to 3 bases, leaving 4 bases not matched to a gene. The CDR3 has 14 residues. CDR3 bases: TGTGCCAGCTCGGGGACAGGCCTCTACAATGAGCAGTTCTTC. It encodes CASSGTGLYNEQFF. Full variable domain (outside the CDR3, taken from reference TRBV18 and TRBJ2-1): NAGVMQNPRHLVRRRGQEARLRCSPMKGHSHVYWYRQLPEEGLKFMVYLQKENIIDESGMPKERFSAEFPKEGPSILRIQQVVRGDSAAYFCASSGTGLYNEQFFGPGTRLTVL.

The chain recombines TRBV27 with TRBJ2-7; D unresolved. This CDR3 region has 14 residues. Germline V gives CDR1 MNHEY, CDR2 SMNVEV (reference sequence). Between the trimmed V and J ends, which lost 6 bases and 0 bases, there was a span of 12 bases. CDR3 sequence: CASSLTSNSYEQYF. CDR3 sequence (DNA): TGTGCCAGCAGCTTGACATCCAACTCCTACGAGCAGTACTTC.

This CDR3 is CASSLTGEDNEQFF. CDR3 DNA: TGTGCCAGCAGCTTAACGGGGGAGGACAATGAGCAGTTCTTC. The V and J genes are TRBV7-9 and TRBJ2-1, with D possibly TRBD2 on 6 matching bases. The CDR3 covers 14 residues. Looked up from germline, CDR1 is SEHNR and CDR2 is FQNEAQ (reference sequence). V dropped 2 bases and J dropped 5 bases, with 10 bases sitting between them. Based on the CDR3 plus reference TRBV7-9 and TRBJ2-1, the full variable domain is DTGVSQNPRHKITKRGQNVTFRCDPISEHNRLYWYRQTLGQGPEFLTYFQNEAQLEKSRLLSDRFSAERPKGSFSTLEIQRTEQGDSAMYLCASSLTGEDNEQFFGPGTRLTVL.

The chain recombines TRBV7-2 with TRBJ2-7; the D gene is possibly TRBD1 (6 bases). Germline V gene sequence: CDR1 SGHTA, CDR2 FQGNSA. Trimming shortened V by 6 bases and J by 5 bases, and 14 bases separated the two germline ends. CDR3 length: 13 residues. The CDR3 DNA is TGTGCCAGCAGATTCGACAGGAGCGACGAGCAGTACTTC. Translating gives CASRFDRSDEQYF.

Regarding this clone: The junction and the germline gene differ at one end; a read error may be behind it. The chain is built from TRBV7-9 and TRBJ2-7; D is ambiguous. CDR3 length: 12 residues. Germline CDR1 and CDR2: SEHNR and FQNEAQ (reference sequence). CDR3 DNA: TGTTCCAGCAGCTTTGCAGCCTACGAGCAGTACTTC. As protein: CSSSFAAYEQYF. The entire variable domain, with the rest obtained from reference TRBV7-9 and TRBJ2-7, is as follows: DTGVSQNPRHKITKRGQNVTFRCDPISEHNRLYWYRQTLGQGPEFLTYFQNEAQLEKSRLLSDRFSAERPKGSFSTLEIQRTEQGDSAMYLCSSSFAAYEQYFGPGTRLTVT.

J is TRBJ1-5 and V is TRBV28; D gene ambiguous. There are 14 residues in the CDR3. Germline assignment: CDR1 MDHEN and CDR2 SYDVKM. Trimming left V 4 bases short and J 1 base short, with 8 bases between. CDR3 nucleotide sequence: TGTGCCAGCAGTTCCCCGGGGAGCAATCAGCCCCAGCATTTT. It translates to CASSSPGSNQPQHF.

The CDR3, as DNA: TGTGCCTGGAGTCGTGGGACAGGGCGTGAAAAACTGTTTTTT. Encoded protein: CAWSRGTGREKLFF. The rearrangement uses TRBV30 and TRBJ1-4; 9 bases are a match to TRBD1. CDR1 is GTSNPN and CDR2 is SVGIG in the germline V gene (reference sequence). Trimming cost V 2 bases and J 7 bases; bases outside gene matches: 5. The CDR3 contains 14 residues.

The genes are TRBV19 and TRBJ1-5; D might be TRBD1 (6 bases). The V gene's germline CDR1 is LNHDA and CDR2 SQIVND (reference sequence). The CDR3 spans 16 residues. V lost 6 bases and J 0 bases, leaving 15 bases between the germline ends. As DNA, the CDR3 is TGTGCCAGTAGCAATCGGGGGGCCTATAGCAATCAGCCCCAGCATTTT. It translates to CASSNRGAYSNQPQHF. Using reference TRBV19 and TRBJ1-5 for the parts outside the CDR3, the full variable domain is DGGITQSPKYLFRKEGQNVTLSCEQNLNHDAMYWYRQDPGQGLRLIYYSQIVNDFQKGDIAEGYSVSREKKESFPLTVTSAQKNPTAFYLCASSNRGAYSNQPQHFGDGTRLSIL.